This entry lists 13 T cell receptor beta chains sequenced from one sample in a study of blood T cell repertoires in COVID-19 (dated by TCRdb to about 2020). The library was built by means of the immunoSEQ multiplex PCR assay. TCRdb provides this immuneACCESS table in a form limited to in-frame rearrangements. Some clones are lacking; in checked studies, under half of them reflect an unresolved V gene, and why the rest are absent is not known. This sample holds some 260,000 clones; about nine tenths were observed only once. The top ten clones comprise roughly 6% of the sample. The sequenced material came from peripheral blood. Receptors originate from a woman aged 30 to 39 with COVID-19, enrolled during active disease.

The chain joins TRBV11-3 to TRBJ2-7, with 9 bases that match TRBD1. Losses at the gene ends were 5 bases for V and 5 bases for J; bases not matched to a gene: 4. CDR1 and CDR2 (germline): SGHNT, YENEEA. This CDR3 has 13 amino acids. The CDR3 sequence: CASSVDRGHEQYF. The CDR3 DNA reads TGTGCCAGCAGCGTGGACAGGGGACACGAGCAGTACTTC.

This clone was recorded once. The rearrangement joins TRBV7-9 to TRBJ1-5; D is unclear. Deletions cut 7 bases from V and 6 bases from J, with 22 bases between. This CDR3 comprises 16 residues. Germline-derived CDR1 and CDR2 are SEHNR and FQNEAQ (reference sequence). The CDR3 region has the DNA TGTGCCAGCACCGACGGTCGGACCGCGGCGGGTCAGCCCCAGCATTTT. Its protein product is CASTDGRTAAGQPQHF. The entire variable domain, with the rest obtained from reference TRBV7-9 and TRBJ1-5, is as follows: DTGVSQNPRHKITKRGQNVTFRCDPISEHNRLYWYRQTLGQGPEFLTYFQNEAQLEKSRLLSDRFSAERPKGSFSTLEIQRTEQGDSAMYLCASTDGRTAAGQPQHFGDGTRLSIL.

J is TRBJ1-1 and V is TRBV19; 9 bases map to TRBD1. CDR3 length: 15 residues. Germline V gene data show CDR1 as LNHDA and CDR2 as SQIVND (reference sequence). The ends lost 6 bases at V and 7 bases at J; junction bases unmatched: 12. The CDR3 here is CASSLNRDRESEAFF. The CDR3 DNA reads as TGTGCCAGTAGCCTCAACAGGGACAGGGAGAGTGAAGCTTTCTTT.

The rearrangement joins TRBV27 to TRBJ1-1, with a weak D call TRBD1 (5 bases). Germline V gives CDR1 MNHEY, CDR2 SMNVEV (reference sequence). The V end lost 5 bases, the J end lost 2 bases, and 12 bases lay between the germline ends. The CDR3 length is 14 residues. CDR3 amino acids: CASSAQGRNTEAFF. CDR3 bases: TGTGCCAGCAGTGCCCAGGGAAGAAACACTGAAGCTTTCTTT.

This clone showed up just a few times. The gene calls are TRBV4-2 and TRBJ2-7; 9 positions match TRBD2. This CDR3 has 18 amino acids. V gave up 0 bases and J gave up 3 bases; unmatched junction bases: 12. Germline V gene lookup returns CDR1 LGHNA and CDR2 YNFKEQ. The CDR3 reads CASSQDRGDSGGIYEQYF. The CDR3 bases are TGTGCCAGCAGCCAAGATAGGGGTGATAGCGGGGGAATCTACGAGCAGTACTTC.

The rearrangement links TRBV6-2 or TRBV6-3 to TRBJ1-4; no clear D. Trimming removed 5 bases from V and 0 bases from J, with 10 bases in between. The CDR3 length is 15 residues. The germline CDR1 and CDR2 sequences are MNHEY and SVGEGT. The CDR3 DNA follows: TGTGCCAGCAGTCCCCTCGACACAACTAATGAAAAACTGTTTTTT. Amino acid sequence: CASSPLDTTNEKLFF.

In DNA form, the CDR3 reads TGTGCCAGCAGTTTCTCGGGGAACACTGAAGCTTTCTTT. This gives the protein CASSFSGNTEAFF. The rearrangement uses TRBV12-3 or TRBV12-4 and TRBJ1-1, with unresolved D. The CDR3 consists of 13 residues. Trimming stripped 3 bases from V and 1 base from J, with 6 bases between.

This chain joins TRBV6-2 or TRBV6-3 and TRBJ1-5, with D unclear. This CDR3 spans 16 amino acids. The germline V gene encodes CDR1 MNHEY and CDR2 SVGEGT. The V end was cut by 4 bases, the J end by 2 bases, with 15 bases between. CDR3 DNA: TGTGCCAGCAGTTCCCCGGGATCCTGGGGCAATCAGCCCCAGCATTTT. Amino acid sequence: CASSSPGSWGNQPQHF.

The CDR3 nucleotides read TGTGCCACCCGAGCTAGCGGGAGAACAGATACGCAGTATTTT. It codes for CATRASGRTDTQYF. J is TRBJ2-3 and V is TRBV19; 10 bases agree with TRBD2. The V gene end was trimmed by 10 bases and the J gene end by 3 bases; junction bases not matched to a gene: 7. The CDR3 is 14 amino acids. Germline-derived CDR1 and CDR2 are LNHDA and SQIVND (reference sequence).

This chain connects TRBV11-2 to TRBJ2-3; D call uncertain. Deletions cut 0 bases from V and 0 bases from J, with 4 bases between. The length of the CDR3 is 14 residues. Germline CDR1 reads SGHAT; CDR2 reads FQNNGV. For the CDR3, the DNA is TGTGCCAGCAGCTTAGACTCGAGCACAGATACGCAGTATTTT. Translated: CASSLDSSTDTQYF.

The CDR3 spells CASSYSEEPGELFF. CDR3 sequence (DNA): TGTGCCAGCAGTTACTCTGAAGAGCCCGGGGAGCTGTTTTTT. The chain uses TRBV6-5 and TRBJ2-2; D is uncertain. This CDR3 comprises 14 residues. Trimming left V 0 bases short and J 6 bases short, with 8 bases between. Germline CDR1 is MNHEY and CDR2 is SVGAGI.

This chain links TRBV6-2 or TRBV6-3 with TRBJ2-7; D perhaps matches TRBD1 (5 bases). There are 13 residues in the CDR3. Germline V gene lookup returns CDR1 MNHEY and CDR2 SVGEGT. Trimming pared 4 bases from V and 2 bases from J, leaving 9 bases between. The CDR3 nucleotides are TGTGCCAGCAGTTGGGCAGGGCCCTACGAGCAGTACGTC. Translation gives CASSWAGPYEQYV.

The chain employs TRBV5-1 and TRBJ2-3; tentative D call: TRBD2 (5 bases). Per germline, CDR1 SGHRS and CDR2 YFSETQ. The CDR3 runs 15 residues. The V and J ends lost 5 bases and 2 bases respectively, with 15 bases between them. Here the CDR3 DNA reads TGCGCCAGCAGATCGGGATCCTCGAACACAGATACGCAGTATTTT. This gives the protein CASRSGSSNTDTQYF.